Listed below are T cell receptor beta chains from one sample, sequenced in a study of T cell repertoires in cytomegalovirus infection. TCRdb re-called the reads through MiXCR, storing one row per CDR3 protein. The sample yields about a million distinct CDR3 sequences, approximately 33% seen once. No antigen has been identified for these receptors. The sample consisted of cultured CD8+ T cells from PBMCs, taken from culture after CMV antigen stimulation. The receptors stem from a human donor in good health (CMV status not recorded). Some clones in this sample may be carry-over from other donors' samples. Both conserved end residues are part of each CDR3. A D gene is named only where the DNA matches it firmly. Size is stated for part of the rows, as once, few or many counts, or as a class when the clone is expanded.

j_call: TRBJ2-2; v_call: TRBV24-1; d_call: NA; clone_size: few; cdr3_nt: TGTGCCACCAGTGTGGCCCCCGCGAACACCGGGGAGCTGTTTTTT; cdr3_aa: CATSVAPANTGELFF
j_call: TRBJ2-4; v_call: TRBV7-8; d_call: TRBD2; clone_size: NA; cdr3_nt: TGTGCCAGCAGCTTATACGGGGGGACAAACATTCAGTACTTC; cdr3_aa: CASSLYGGTNIQYF
j_call: TRBJ2-3; v_call: TRBV19; d_call: TRBD1; clone_size: NA; cdr3_nt: TGTGCCAGTAGTGATTGGGTGGACAGGGTGGGAGAGGGTCATGGCACAGATACGCAGTATTTT; cdr3_aa: CASSDWVDRVGEGHGTDTQYF
j_call: TRBJ2-2; v_call: TRBV27; d_call: TRBD2; clone_size: NA; cdr3_nt: TGTGCCAGCAGGGGCGGGGGGATGAACACCGGGGAGCTGTTTTTT; cdr3_aa: CASRGGGMNTGELFF
j_call: TRBJ2-1; v_call: TRBV18; d_call: TRBD2; clone_size: once; cdr3_nt: TGTGTCAGCTCACCCATCGGACTAGCGGGTGAGCAGTTCTTC; cdr3_aa: CVSSPIGLAGEQFF
j_call: TRBJ2-6; v_call: TRBV19; d_call: NA; clone_size: NA; cdr3_nt: TGTGCCAGTAGTATAGAGGGAAGGGGAGCTGGGGCCAACGTCCTGACTTTC; cdr3_aa: CASSIEGRGAGANVLTF
j_call: TRBJ2-1; v_call: TRBV6-2/TRBV6-3; d_call: NA; clone_size: few; cdr3_nt: TGTGCCAGCAGTTACTCCCGGGGGGCTCCCTACAATGAGCAGTTCTTC; cdr3_aa: CASSYSRGAPYNEQFF
j_call: TRBJ1-5; v_call: TRBV7-2; d_call: NA; clone_size: many; cdr3_nt: TGTGCCAGCAGCCCAAGAGGGTTTAGGGGTACCACCCCCCACCCCAATCAGCCCCAGCATTTT; cdr3_aa: CASSPRGFRGTTPHPNQPQHF
j_call: TRBJ1-1; v_call: TRBV27; d_call: TRBD1; clone_size: few; cdr3_nt: TGTGCCAGCAGTTTTAACAGGGGGCCTGTATTGAACACTGAAGCTTTCTTT; cdr3_aa: CASSFNRGPVLNTEAFF
j_call: TRBJ1-2; v_call: TRBV7-2; d_call: NA; clone_size: many; cdr3_nt: TGTGCCAGCAGCCAGGGGACCTCCTTAGTGGGTGGCTACACCTTC; cdr3_aa: CASSQGTSLVGGYTF
j_call: TRBJ1-5; v_call: TRBV7-2; d_call: NA; clone_size: many; cdr3_nt: TGTGCCAGCAGCTTAGCACAGGGAAATCAGCCCCAGCATTTT; cdr3_aa: CASSLAQGNQPQHF
j_call: TRBJ1-1; v_call: TRBV11-2; d_call: NA; clone_size: NA; cdr3_nt: TGTGCCAGCAGCTTAGAAGGGTCTTTTCAGTGGGGGAACACTGAAGCTTTCTTT; cdr3_aa: CASSLEGSFQWGNTEAFF
j_call: TRBJ1-5; v_call: TRBV19; d_call: NA; clone_size: few; cdr3_nt: TGTGCCAGTAGGGTGGGACATTATAGCAATCAGCCCCAGCATTTT; cdr3_aa: CASRVGHYSNQPQHF
j_call: TRBJ1-5; v_call: TRBV27; d_call: NA; clone_size: few; cdr3_nt: TGTGCCAGCAGTACCCATCGGACGGATCAGCCCCAGCATTTT; cdr3_aa: CASSTHRTDQPQHF
j_call: TRBJ1-2; v_call: TRBV6-6; d_call: TRBD1; clone_size: NA; cdr3_nt: TGTGCCAGCAGTGGACGGACAGGTTATGGCTACACCTTC; cdr3_aa: CASSGRTGYGYTF
j_call: TRBJ2-7; v_call: TRBV7-9; d_call: NA; clone_size: few; cdr3_nt: TGTGCCAGCAGTTCAAACTTTATACCCGGTTTGCAGTACTTC; cdr3_aa: CASSSNFIPGLQYF
j_call: TRBJ2-2; v_call: TRBV29-1; d_call: NA; clone_size: few; cdr3_nt: TGCAGCGTTTACGGGGACTACACCGGGGAGCTGTTTTTT; cdr3_aa: CSVYGDYTGELFF
j_call: TRBJ1-2; v_call: TRBV7-6; d_call: NA; clone_size: NA; cdr3_nt: TGTGCCAGCAGCTTAGAGGGGGTCGCCCGACCCGCTAACTATGGCTACACCTTC; cdr3_aa: CASSLEGVARPANYGYTF
j_call: TRBJ1-2; v_call: TRBV7-6; d_call: TRBD1; clone_size: few; cdr3_nt: TGTGCCAGCAGCGACCGGGACAGGGTGGGGTATGGCTACACCTTC; cdr3_aa: CASSDRDRVGYGYTF
j_call: TRBJ2-3; v_call: TRBV5-6; d_call: TRBD2; clone_size: NA; cdr3_nt: TGTGCCAGCAGCTCGAAAGGCGGGGGGGCCCCTGTAGATACGCAGTATTTT; cdr3_aa: CASSSKGGGAPVDTQYF
j_call: TRBJ1-1; v_call: TRBV5-1; d_call: TRBD1; clone_size: NA; cdr3_nt: TGCACCAGCAGCTTGTGGGACAGCGGCACTGAAGCTTTCTTT; cdr3_aa: CTSSLWDSGTEAFF
j_call: TRBJ2-2; v_call: TRBV5-5; d_call: NA; clone_size: once; cdr3_nt: TGTGCCAGCAATTCGCCAGGACTGGCCCCCGGGGAGCTGTTTTTT; cdr3_aa: CASNSPGLAPGELFF
j_call: TRBJ1-1; v_call: TRBV2; d_call: NA; clone_size: NA; cdr3_nt: TGTGCCAGCCCGCAGGGTAACACTGAAGCTTTCTTT; cdr3_aa: CASPQGNTEAFF
j_call: TRBJ1-5; v_call: TRBV27; d_call: NA; clone_size: NA; cdr3_nt: TGTGCCAGCAGTTTATCGACGCCTTATCAGCCCCGGCATTTT; cdr3_aa: CASSLSTPYQPRHF
j_call: TRBJ1-5; v_call: TRBV10-3; d_call: NA; clone_size: NA; cdr3_nt: TGTGCCATCTGTGAGCTAGGACTGACTAGCAATCAGCCCCAGCATTTT; cdr3_aa: CAICELGLTSNQPQHF
j_call: TRBJ2-2; v_call: TRBV7-6; d_call: NA; clone_size: NA; cdr3_nt: TGTGCCAGCAGTTTCTACCGGAAAGCCGGGGAGCTGTTTTTT; cdr3_aa: CASSFYRKAGELFF
j_call: TRBJ2-3; v_call: TRBV4-1; d_call: NA; clone_size: NA; cdr3_nt: TGCGCCAGCAGCCAAGTAGAGGGAATTACAGATACGCAGTATTTT; cdr3_aa: CASSQVEGITDTQYF
j_call: TRBJ2-3; v_call: TRBV2; d_call: NA; clone_size: NA; cdr3_nt: TGTGCCAGTGGGACTCCCGAAGGCACAGATACGCAGTATTTT; cdr3_aa: CASGTPEGTDTQYF
j_call: TRBJ1-1; v_call: TRBV2; d_call: NA; clone_size: NA; cdr3_nt: TGTGCCAGCAGAAGCGGCCCGGCAGTAGACCGGGACACTGAAGCTTTCTTT; cdr3_aa: CASRSGPAVDRDTEAFF
j_call: TRBJ1-5; v_call: TRBV19; d_call: TRBD1; clone_size: NA; cdr3_nt: TGTGCCAGCCAAGATTCCGGGACAGGGAACAATCAGCCCCAGCATTTT; cdr3_aa: CASQDSGTGNNQPQHF
j_call: TRBJ2-4; v_call: TRBV11-1; d_call: TRBD2; clone_size: NA; cdr3_nt: TGTGCCAGCAGCTTAGAGGCTAGCGGGGGATTAGCCAAAAACATTCAGTACTTC; cdr3_aa: CASSLEASGGLAKNIQYF
j_call: TRBJ2-1; v_call: TRBV5-6; d_call: TRBD1; clone_size: NA; cdr3_nt: TGTGCCAGCAGCTTTGGGACAGGGCAGGTCGAGCAGTTCTTC; cdr3_aa: CASSFGTGQVEQFF
j_call: TRBJ2-7; v_call: TRBV4-1; d_call: TRBD1; clone_size: NA; cdr3_nt: TGCGCCAGCAGCCAAGGGGCCGGGACAGCCTACGAGCAGTACTTC; cdr3_aa: CASSQGAGTAYEQYF
j_call: TRBJ2-7; v_call: TRBV5-5; d_call: TRBD1; clone_size: many; cdr3_nt: TGTGCCAGCAGCTCGGTACCGGGACAGGGCAAGTACGAGCAGTACTTC; cdr3_aa: CASSSVPGQGKYEQYF
j_call: TRBJ2-3; v_call: TRBV7-7; d_call: TRBD1; clone_size: NA; cdr3_nt: TGTGCTAGCAGCACCCTGACAGGGGTCACAGATACGCAGTATTTT; cdr3_aa: CASSTLTGVTDTQYF
j_call: TRBJ2-7; v_call: TRBV19; d_call: NA; clone_size: NA; cdr3_nt: TGTGCCTCCTCGGGCGGGTTCGAGGTTGAGGAGCAGTACTTC; cdr3_aa: CASSGGFEVEEQYF